This T cell receptor (beta chain) is drawn from a study of Tregs in tolerant kidney transplant recipients. The ends were cut back, 5 bases at V and 2 bases at J, with 16 bases in the middle. Germline V gene sequence: CDR1 LGHNA, CDR2 YNFKEQ. The CDR3 is 15 amino acids. Repertoires were generated with immunoSEQ multiplex PCR, while TCRdb's copy carries only in-frame clones and drops some. The repertoire holds approximately 100,000 clones, roughly 93% seen once, with 0.46% in the top ten. This clone was seen only once. V is TRBV4-2 and J is TRBJ2-7, with D perhaps matching TRBD2 (5 bases). The sample here was CD4+ T cells from blood, taken before the transplant. This TCR came from a human donor who received a combined kidney and bone marrow transplant. CDR3 protein: CASSTQLGSAYEQYF. CDR3 nucleotide sequence: TGTGCCAGCAGCACGCAACTAGGATCTGCCTACGAGCAGTACTTC.